Listed here are 17 T cell receptor beta chains from one sample, sequenced in a study of T cell repertoires and HLA-DP antigens. Profiled with immunoSEQ multiplex PCR; TCRdb holds only in-frame clones, not every one. The sample holds around 100,000 clones, more than 85% seen once. What these receptors recognize is not known. The sample comprised CD4+ T cells from PBMCs. These receptors came from a woman younger than 35 in good health and CMV-seronegative.

The V gene is TRBV2, the J gene TRBJ2-2; D is possibly TRBD1 (6 bases). Germline V gene sequence: CDR1 SNHLY, CDR2 FYNNEI. This CDR3 comprises 15 residues. Trimming stripped 3 bases from V and 3 bases from J, with 11 bases between. DNA for the CDR3: TGTGCCAGCAGTGAGCAGGGGCCAGACACCGGGGAGCTGTTTTTT. Translated: CASSEQGPDTGELFF.

The chain combines TRBV29-1 with TRBJ2-1; D is unresolved. CDR1 SQVTM and CDR2 ANQGSEA come from the germline V gene. V shed 6 bases and J shed 10 bases, with 10 bases lying between them. The CDR3 covers 10 residues. The CDR3 region is CSVVTWEQFF. The CDR3 region has the DNA TGCAGCGTCGTCACCTGGGAGCAGTTCTTC.

V gene TRBV12-5 combines with J gene TRBJ2-5; TRBD1 aligns across 9 bases. With 6 bases clipped from V and 0 bases from J, the junction kept 8 bases outside the gene matches. The CDR3 totals 16 residues. From germline, CDR1 is LGHNT and CDR2 FRNRAP. CDR3 in DNA: TGTGCTAGTGGCCGGAACAGGGGGCCATACCAAGAGACCCAGTACTTC. Residues: CASGRNRGPYQETQYF.

The chain joins TRBV28 to TRBJ1-2; D perhaps matches TRBD1 (6 bases). V was cut by 4 bases and J by 7 bases, with 13 bases left in between. Germline V gene data show CDR1 as MDHEN and CDR2 as SYDVKM. The CDR3 is made up of 13 amino acids. CDR3 amino acids: CASSYGQLSGYTF. The DNA of the CDR3 is TGTGCCAGCAGTTACGGACAGTTAAGTGGCTACACCTTC.

This chain joins TRBV7-8 and TRBJ2-1, with 11 nucleotides matching TRBD1. J was trimmed by 7 bases and V by 5 bases; bases with no gene match: 10. In germline, CDR1 is SGHVS, CDR2 FQNEAQ. This CDR3 spans 16 amino acids. The CDR3 here is CASSTYRDRGWNEQFF. CDR3 bases: TGTGCCAGCAGCACCTACCGGGACAGGGGGTGGAATGAGCAGTTCTTC.

The gene calls are TRBV7-2 and TRBJ2-1, with 8 bases lining up with TRBD2. The germline CDR1 and CDR2 sequences are SGHTA and FQGNSA. The CDR3 runs to 16 residues. The V segment lost 5 bases and the J segment 9 bases; nucleotides outside the gene matches: 15. The CDR3 reads CASSPWGAGAGGEQFF. In nucleotides, the CDR3 is TGTGCCAGCAGCCCCTGGGGAGCGGGGGCCGGGGGTGAGCAGTTCTTC.

This clone was detected a few times. The V gene is TRBV7-9, the J gene TRBJ1-1, with no clear D. Between the trimmed V and J ends, which lost 1 base and 0 bases, there was a span of 3 bases. CDR1 SEHNR and CDR2 FQNEAQ come from the germline V gene (reference sequence). CDR3 length equals 13 residues. The CDR3 region is CASSLEMNTEAFF. The DNA of the CDR3 is TGTGCCAGCAGCTTAGAGATGAACACTGAAGCTTTCTTT.

The chain has TRBV6-1 and TRBJ1-2; D ambiguous. The CDR3 extends over 14 amino acids. Per the germline V gene, CDR1 is MNHNS and CDR2 is SASEGT. Trimming cost V 3 bases and J 8 bases, with 16 bases left between them. CDR3 nucleotide sequence: TGTGCCAGCAGTGAGGCAGGTCCTATGGCGGGCTACACCTTC. Its protein is CASSEAGPMAGYTF.

The count of this clone is one. The chain carries TRBV9 and TRBJ2-2; TRBD1 matches at 9 bases. CDR1 is SGDLS, CDR2 YYNGEE, per germline. CDR3 length equals 16 residues. Germline trimming cut 4 bases from V and 0 bases from J; bases unmatched to any gene: 4. The CDR3 bases are TGTGCCAGCAGCCTAGGGACAGGGCCGAACACCGGGGAGCTGTTTTTT. Protein sequence: CASSLGTGPNTGELFF.

The rearrangement uses TRBV27 and TRBJ1-5; TRBD1 might be the D (6 bases). The length of the CDR3 is 16 residues. Per germline, CDR1 MNHEY and CDR2 SMNVEV (reference sequence). Trimming left V 2 bases short and J 1 base short, with 12 bases between. DNA for the CDR3: TGTGCCAGCAGTTTAGGGGGGGCTACAAGCAATCAGCCCCAGCATTTT. Protein sequence: CASSLGGATSNQPQHF.

The chain is built from TRBV28 and TRBJ1-1; D is possibly TRBD1 (5 bases). Per germline, CDR1 MDHEN and CDR2 SYDVKM. V shed 5 bases and J shed 11 bases, with 21 bases lying between them. This CDR3 spans 14 amino acids. The CDR3 DNA sequence: TGTGCCAGCAGTCCCCCTGGGGGAGCAGGGTTCGCTTTCTTT. Translating it yields CASSPPGGAGFAFF.

This rearrangement joins TRBV7-2 to TRBJ1-1; tentative D call: TRBD1 (5 bases). Germline V gives CDR1 SGHTA, CDR2 FQGNSA. Deletions cut 5 bases from V and 0 bases from J, with 7 bases between. This CDR3 is built from 13 residues. The CDR3 loop reads CASSRGVNTEAFF. As DNA, the CDR3 is TGTGCCAGCAGCCGAGGGGTGAACACTGAAGCTTTCTTT.

A single count supports this clone. The rearrangement uses TRBV25-1 and TRBJ1-1, with unresolved D. Trimming removed 2 bases from V and 4 bases from J, with 11 bases in between. The CDR3 is 14 residues long. Looked up from germline, CDR1 is MGHDK and CDR2 is SYGVNS. CDR3: CASSEHGFGTEAFF. CDR3 coding DNA: TGTGCCAGCAGTGAACACGGGTTTGGCACTGAAGCTTTCTTT.

This clone was picked up a small number of times. The chain links TRBV10-3 to TRBJ2-1; tentative D call: TRBD1 (6 bases). V was cut by 5 bases and J by 4 bases, with 9 bases left in between. Per the germline V gene, CDR1 is ENHRY and CDR2 is SYGVKD. The CDR3 consists of 13 residues. The CDR3 bases are TGTGCCATCAGTTTGGGGACATACAATGAGCAGTTCTTC. Protein sequence: CAISLGTYNEQFF.

The J gene is TRBJ1-2, the V gene TRBV29-1; 9 positions match TRBD1. With V trimmed by 3 bases and J by 10 bases, 12 bases remained unmatched. Germline lookup yields CDR1 SQVTM and CDR2 ANQGSEA. The CDR3 extends over 14 amino acids. CDR3 region: CSVEPGQGKEDYTF. The CDR3 bases are TGCAGCGTTGAGCCGGGACAGGGAAAAGAAGACTACACCTTC.

The chain combines TRBV5-1 with TRBJ1-2; D remains unclear. The CDR3 totals 15 residues. From germline, CDR1 is SGHRS and CDR2 YFSETQ. V was pared by 0 bases and J by 5 bases, with 14 bases between. The CDR3 sequence: CASSLGHLVRYGYTF. For the CDR3, the DNA is TGCGCCAGCAGCTTGGGCCACCTAGTACGTTATGGCTACACCTTC.

The chain combines TRBV28 with TRBJ1-4, with D unclear. V lost 6 bases, J lost 3 bases, and 8 bases lay in between. Looked up from germline, CDR1 is MDHEN and CDR2 is SYDVKM. The CDR3 sequence is 13 residues long. The CDR3 loop reads CASRGNPNEKLFF. In nucleotides, the CDR3 is TGTGCCAGCAGAGGGAACCCTAATGAAAAACTGTTTTTT.